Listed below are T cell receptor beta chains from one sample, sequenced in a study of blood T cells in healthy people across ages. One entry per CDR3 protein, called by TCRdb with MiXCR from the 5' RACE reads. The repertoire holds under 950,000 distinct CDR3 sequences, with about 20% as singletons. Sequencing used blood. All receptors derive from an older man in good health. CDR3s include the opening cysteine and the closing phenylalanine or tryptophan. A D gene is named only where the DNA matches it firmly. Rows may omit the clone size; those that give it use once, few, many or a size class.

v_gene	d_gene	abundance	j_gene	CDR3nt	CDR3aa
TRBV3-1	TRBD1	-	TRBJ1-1	TGTGCCAGCAGCCACTCGGACAGGAATGCTTTCTTT	CASSHSDRNAFF
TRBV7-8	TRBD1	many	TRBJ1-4	TGTGCCAGCAGCACCCGGGACAGGGGTTCTGGTGAAAAACTGTTTTTT	CASSTRDRGSGEKLFF
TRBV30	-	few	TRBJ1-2	TGTGCCTGGAGTGTATTGGTGGCGCGACAGGTTTATGGCTACACCTTC	CAWSVLVARQVYGYTF
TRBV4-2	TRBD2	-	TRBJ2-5	TGTGCCAGCAGCCAAGGGACTAGCGGGCCCGCGGAAGGAGAGACCCAGTACTTC	CASSQGTSGPAEGETQYF
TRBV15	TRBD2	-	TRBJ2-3	TGTGCCACCAGCAGAGGACTAGCGGGGAGCACAGATACGCAGTATTTT	CATSRGLAGSTDTQYF
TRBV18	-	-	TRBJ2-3	TGTGCCAGCTCACCAAATGGAGGCGGATACGAAACAGATACGCAGTATTTT	CASSPNGGGYETDTQYF
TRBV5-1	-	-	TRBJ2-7	TGCGCCAGCAGCTTGACCCTAGGTCCCTACGAGCAGTACTTC	CASSLTLGPYEQYF
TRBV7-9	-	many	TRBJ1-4	TGTGCCAGCAGCTGGGACATCGCAACTAATGAAAAACTGTTTTTT	CASSWDIATNEKLFF
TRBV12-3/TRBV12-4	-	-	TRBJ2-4	TGTGCCAGCAGTATTGGGGCCGGTGTCAAAAACATTCAGTACTTC	CASSIGAGVKNIQYF
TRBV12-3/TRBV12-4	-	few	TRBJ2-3	TGTGCCAGCAGTTCGAGTGTCAGCACAGATACGCAGTATTTT	CASSSSVSTDTQYF
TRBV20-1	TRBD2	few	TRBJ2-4	TGCAGTGCTGACACGGGGGGAAACATTCAGTACTTC	CSADTGGNIQYF
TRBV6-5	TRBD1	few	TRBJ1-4	TGTGCCAGCAGTCACACCGGGACAGGGAATGAAAAACTGTTTTTT	CASSHTGTGNEKLFF
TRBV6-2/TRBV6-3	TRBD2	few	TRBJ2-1	TGTGCCAGCAGTTCTAGCGGGGTCTACAATGAGCAGTTCTTC	CASSSSGVYNEQFF
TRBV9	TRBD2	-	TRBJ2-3	TGTGCCAGCAGCGAGGGCCTAGCGGGTTCAGATACGCAGTATTTT	CASSEGLAGSDTQYF
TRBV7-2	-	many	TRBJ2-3	TGTGCCAGCAGCAACCGACCCGTCGTAGCGGCCTCTAGCACAGATACGCAGTATTTT	CASSNRPVVAASSTDTQYF
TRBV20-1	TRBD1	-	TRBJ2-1	TGCAGTGCTAGAGTGGGACAGGGGGCGAATGAGCAGTTCTTC	CSARVGQGANEQFF
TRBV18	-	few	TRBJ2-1	TGTGCCAGCTCACGGCAGGAAGGGTTGGATGAGCAGTTCTTC	CASSRQEGLDEQFF
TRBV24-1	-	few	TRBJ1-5	TGTGCCACCAGTGACCCCAAAGGGGGCAATCAGCCCCAGCATTTT	CATSDPKGGNQPQHF
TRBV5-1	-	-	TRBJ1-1	TGCGCCAGCAGCTTGTACGGGGAGAGTACTGAAGCTTTCTTT	CASSLYGESTEAFF
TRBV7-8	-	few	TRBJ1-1	TGTGCCAGCAGCTTAGTAGGGCGAGAAGCTTTCTTT	CASSLVGREAFF
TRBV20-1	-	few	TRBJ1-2	TGCAGTGCCGAAAGTGGAAGCTATGGCTACACCTTC	CSAESGSYGYTF
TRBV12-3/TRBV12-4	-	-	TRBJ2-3	TGTGCCAGCAGTCCCCTCGGTTTTGTAAGCGGCACAGATACGCAGTATTTT	CASSPLGFVSGTDTQYF
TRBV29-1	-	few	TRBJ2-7	TGCAGCGTCGAAGATCGAGAGAGCCTACGAGGGCAGTACTTC	CSVEDRESLRGQYF
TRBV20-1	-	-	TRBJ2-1	TGCAGTGCCCCGACTAGGACCTACAATGAGCAGTTCTTC	CSAPTRTYNEQFF
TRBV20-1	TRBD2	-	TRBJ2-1	TGCAGTGCGTCACTAGCGGGAGCCTCCTACAATGAGCAGTTCTTC	CSASLAGASYNEQFF
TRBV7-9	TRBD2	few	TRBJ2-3	TGTGCCAGCAGCTTAGAAGCGGGGATCACAGATACGCAGTATTTT	CASSLEAGITDTQYF
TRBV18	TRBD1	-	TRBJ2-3	TGTGCCAGCTCAAAAAGGACAGGGGGCGAGATCTGGGATACGCAGTATTTT	CASSKRTGGEIWDTQYF
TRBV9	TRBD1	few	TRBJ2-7	TGTGCCAGCAGCGTAGCTGGCACAGGGGTTAGTGGTGGGTCCTACGAGCAGTACTTC	CASSVAGTGVSGGSYEQYF
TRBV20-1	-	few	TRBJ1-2	TGCAGTGCTAGAGAGGTGTCGGCGTTCGGCTACACCTTC	CSAREVSAFGYTF
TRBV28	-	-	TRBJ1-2	TGTGCCAGCACCCGCCGGATTAACTATGGCTACACCTTC	CASTRRINYGYTF
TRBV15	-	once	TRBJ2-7	TGTGCCACCAGCAGAGAGGACGGGCAGGGAATCTACGAGCAGTACTTC	CATSREDGQGIYEQYF
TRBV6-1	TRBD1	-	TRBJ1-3	TGTGCCAGCAGTGCTCCGGGACAGGGGGCGCCTGGAGACACCATATATTTT	CASSAPGQGAPGDTIYF
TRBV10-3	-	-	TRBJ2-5	TGTGCCATCAGTGGCAGGACGACGGAGACCCAGTACTTC	CAISGRTTETQYF
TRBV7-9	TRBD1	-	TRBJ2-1	TGTGCCAGCAGCTCCACAGGGGCCTACAATGAGCAGTTCTTC	CASSSTGAYNEQFF
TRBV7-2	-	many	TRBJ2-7	TGTGCCAGCAGCTTAGTTTCCGGGAGCTCCTACGAGCAGTACTTC	CASSLVSGSSYEQYF
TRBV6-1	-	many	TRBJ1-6	TGTGCCAGCAGTGAAGGAGCTACTAATTCACCCCTCCACTTT	CASSEGATNSPLHF
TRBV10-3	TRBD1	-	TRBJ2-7	TGTGCCATCAGTGCGGCCGGGACAGGGACGGTCGAGCAGTACTTC	CAISAAGTGTVEQYF
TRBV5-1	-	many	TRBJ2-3	TGTGCCAGCAGCTTAGATCACACAGATACGCAGTATTTT	CASSLDHTDTQYF
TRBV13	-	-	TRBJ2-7	TGTGCCAGCAGCGTAGATTCAGGTACATTCCACTCCTACGAGCAGTACTTC	CASSVDSGTFHSYEQYF
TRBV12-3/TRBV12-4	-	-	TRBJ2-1	TGTGCCAGCAGTTTGGGACTTTTCAATGAGCAGTTCTTC	CASSLGLFNEQFF
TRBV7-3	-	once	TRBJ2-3	TGTGCCAGCAGCGGCTCGCGGTCTAGCACAGATACGCAGTATTTT	CASSGSRSSTDTQYF
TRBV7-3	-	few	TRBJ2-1	TGTGCCAGCAGCTCCGCGAACAATGAGCAGTTCTTC	CASSSANNEQFF
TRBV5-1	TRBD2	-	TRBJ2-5	TGCGCCAGCAGCTTGGCTCTAGCGGGAACAGAGACCCAGTACTTC	CASSLALAGTETQYF